A single sample is the source of the 30 T cell receptor beta chains below, sequenced in a study of cytomegalovirus exposure and HLA in healthy donors. Assay: immunoSEQ multiplex PCR; the TCRdb copy retains only in-frame clones and omits some. The sample holds about 160,000 clones; approximately 87% are singletons and the top ten take roughly 5.8%. Sequencing was performed on PBMCs. The receptors come from a woman younger than 45 in good health and CMV-seronegative.

This clone was found once. The genes are TRBV4-3 and TRBJ2-7, with D perhaps TRBD1 or TRBD2 (5 bases each). The ends were cut back, 0 bases at V and 6 bases at J, with 18 bases in the middle. This CDR3 comprises 16 residues. Germline V gene data show CDR1 as LGHNA and CDR2 as YSLEER. CDR3 protein: CASSQERGALTGEQYF. CDR3 DNA: TGCGCCAGCAGCCAAGAACGAGGGGCCCTGACTGGCGAGCAGTACTTC.

This clone came up once. J is TRBJ1-5 and V is TRBV5-6, with D possibly being TRBD1 (6 bases). Germline V lookup: CDR1 SGHDT, CDR2 YYEEEE. The length of the CDR3 is 17 residues. The ends were cut back, 1 base at V and 2 bases at J, with 16 bases in the middle. CDR3 DNA sequence: TGTGCCAGCAGCTTGTGGCACGGGGGCAGAGGCAATCAGCCCCAGCATTTT. Protein sequence: CASSLWHGGRGNQPQHF.

This chain connects TRBV5-1 to TRBJ2-4; no firm D call. The length of the CDR3 is 15 residues. V was trimmed by 4 bases and J by 0 bases, leaving 11 bases between them. Germline V gives CDR1 SGHRS, CDR2 YFSETQ. The CDR3 loop reads CASSPPGLAKNIQYF. The DNA of the CDR3 is TGCGCCAGCAGCCCCCCCGGCCTAGCCAAAAACATTCAGTACTTC. Full variable domain (outside the CDR3, taken from reference TRBV5-1 and TRBJ2-4): KAGVTQTPRYLIKTRGQQVTLSCSPISGHRSVSWYQQTPGQGLQFLFEYFSETQRNKGNFPGRFSGRQFSNSRSEMNVSTLELGDSALYLCASSPPGLAKNIQYFGAGTRLSVL.

The chain is built from TRBV11-2 and TRBJ2-1, with TRBD2 identical over 7 bases. The CDR3 runs 16 residues. The V gene's germline CDR1 is SGHAT and CDR2 FQNNGV. Losses at the gene ends were 5 bases for V and 7 bases for J; bases not matched to a gene: 14. The CDR3 nucleotides read TGTGCCAGCAGCCCGGGAGGAAGGACCCCCGGAAATGAGCAGTTCTTC. Protein product: CASSPGGRTPGNEQFF.

This chain joins TRBV6-5 and TRBJ2-7; TRBD1 matches at 7 bases. Trimming at V came to 6 bases and at J to 3 bases, leaving 5 bases not matched to a gene. The length of the CDR3 is 13 residues. CDR1 MNHEY and CDR2 SVGAGI come from the germline V gene. The CDR3 sequence is CASRIRDSYEQYF. The CDR3 DNA reads TGTGCCAGCAGAATCCGGGACAGCTACGAGCAGTACTTC.

The chain recombines TRBV7-2 with TRBJ2-3, with D tentatively TRBD2 (5 bases). V lost 6 bases and J 5 bases, leaving 9 bases between the germline ends. Germline CDR1 and CDR2: SGHTA and FQGNSA. The CDR3 is 12 residues long. CDR3 DNA: TGTGCCAGCAGACTAGAAGGAGATACGCAGTATTTT. Encoded protein: CASRLEGDTQYF.

The chain couples TRBV18 to TRBJ1-1, with 10 bases matching TRBD1. With 2 bases clipped from V and 4 bases from J, the junction kept 4 bases outside the gene matches. The germline V gene encodes CDR1 KGHSH and CDR2 LQKENI. The CDR3 sequence is 15 residues long. CDR3 in DNA: TGTGCCAGCTCACCAGAGACAGGGGGCCGCACTGAAGCTTTCTTT. Its protein product is CASSPETGGRTEAFF.

V gene TRBV30 combines with J gene TRBJ2-2, with 9 bases lining up with TRBD2. The CDR3 is made up of 15 amino acids. V was clipped by 2 bases and J by 4 bases; unmatched bases: 5. Per the germline V gene, CDR1 is GTSNPN and CDR2 is SVGIG (reference sequence). CDR3 in DNA: TGTGCCTGGAGTTTTGCGGGAGGGCCCACCGGGGAGCTGTTTTTT. Residues: CAWSFAGGPTGELFF.

The chain carries TRBV27 and TRBJ1-1; D not resolved. The CDR3 consists of 15 residues. The V gene lost 3 bases and the J gene lost 1 base, with 12 bases spanning the gap. Looked up from germline, CDR1 is MNHEY and CDR2 is SMNVEV (reference sequence). CDR3 DNA: TGTGCCAGCAGTTTTGTTTACGGTAGGAACACTGAAGCTTTCTTT. This encodes CASSFVYGRNTEAFF.

This chain connects TRBV6-1 to TRBJ1-1, with D perhaps matching TRBD1 (5 bases). CDR1 is MNHNS and CDR2 is SASEGT in the germline V gene. V lost 2 bases, J lost 0 bases, and 7 bases lay in between. The CDR3 covers 14 residues. The CDR3 nucleotides are TGTGCCAGCAGTGAATGGGGCGTGAACACTGAAGCTTTCTTT. Protein sequence: CASSEWGVNTEAFF.

The genes are TRBV29-1 and TRBJ1-5; possibly TRBD1 for D (5 bases). V shed 1 base and J shed 7 bases, with 11 bases lying between them. The CDR3 spans 13 residues. Germline lookup yields CDR1 SQVTM and CDR2 ANQGSEA. CDR3 region: CSVEVREGQPQHF. CDR3 nucleotides: TGCAGCGTTGAAGTCAGGGAGGGACAGCCCCAGCATTTT.

This clone was recorded once. The rearrangement uses TRBV4-1 and TRBJ1-4; 8 bases fit TRBD1. Losses at the gene ends were 0 bases for V and 14 bases for J; bases not matched to a gene: 11. The CDR3 is made up of 15 amino acids. Germline V gene data show CDR1 as MGHRA and CDR2 as YSYEKL. The CDR3 loop reads CASSQDLGQGQGLFF. CDR3 sequence (DNA): TGCGCCAGCAGCCAAGACTTAGGACAGGGCCAAGGGCTGTTTTTT.

The genes are TRBV5-1 and TRBJ1-2; D remains ambiguous. Trimming removed 0 bases at V and 10 bases at J, with 19 bases between. CDR1 is SGHRS, CDR2 YFSETQ, per germline. The CDR3 sequence is 15 residues long. CDR3 sequence reads: CASSLGEFRYADYTF. CDR3 DNA sequence: TGCGCCAGCAGCTTGGGAGAATTTCGTTATGCCGACTACACCTTC.

This chain connects TRBV7-2 to TRBJ2-3, with TRBD2 matching over 9 bases. Germline CDR1 reads SGHTA; CDR2 reads FQGNSA. The V and J ends lost 5 bases and 1 base, in that order; junction bases with no gene match: 7. The CDR3 is 16 residues long. Written as DNA, the CDR3 is TGTGCCAGCAGCGTTAGCGGGGGAGCAGGCACAGATACGCAGTATTTT. Translated, it gives CASSVSGGAGTDTQYF.

The chain employs TRBV11-2 and TRBJ1-3; 7 bases are shared with TRBD1. This CDR3 contains 16 residues. Germline V gene lookup returns CDR1 SGHAT and CDR2 FQNNGV. Germline trimming cut 5 bases from V and 1 base from J; bases unmatched to any gene: 8. The CDR3, as DNA: TGTGCCAGCAGCCCGAAGACAGGGAGGTCTGGAAACACCATATATTTT. Its translation is CASSPKTGRSGNTIYF.

CDR3: CASSLRAGDTDTQYF. CDR3 DNA sequence: TGCGCCAGCAGCTTGAGAGCGGGGGACACAGATACGCAGTATTTT. J is TRBJ2-3 and V is TRBV5-1; 8 bases line up with TRBD2. This CDR3 region has 15 residues. The V gene's germline CDR1 is SGHRS and CDR2 YFSETQ. Trimming at V came to 1 base and at J to 2 bases, leaving 3 bases not matched to a gene.

The V and J genes are TRBV7-2 and TRBJ2-5; D is uncertain. CDR1 SGHTA and CDR2 FQGNSA come from the germline V gene. The germline V and J ends were trimmed by 5 bases and 5 bases, with 9 bases remaining between them. This CDR3 has 12 amino acids. The CDR3 sequence is CASSLSSETQYF. Written as DNA, the CDR3 is TGTGCCAGCAGCCTCTCGTCTGAGACCCAGTACTTC.

The chain has TRBV9 and TRBJ2-3, with a possible D match to TRBD1 (5 bases). The length of the CDR3 is 16 residues. Germline CDR1 is SGDLS and CDR2 is YYNGEE. V was clipped by 4 bases and J by 1 base, with 16 bases between them. DNA of the CDR3: TGTGCCAGCAGCTCCTACAGGTCTATACGCACAGATACGCAGTATTTT. Amino acids: CASSSYRSIRTDTQYF.

The chain has TRBV5-1 and TRBJ2-3; 7 bases match TRBD2. The CDR3 length is 16 residues. Germline lookup yields CDR1 SGHRS and CDR2 YFSETQ. With 0 bases clipped from V and 4 bases from J, the junction kept 8 bases outside the gene matches. The CDR3 is CASSLGGGMGPDTQYF. In DNA form, the CDR3 reads TGCGCCAGCAGCTTGGGCGGGGGAATGGGGCCAGATACGCAGTATTTT.

This clone occurred once. V usage is TRBV6-5 and J usage is TRBJ1-2, with no clear D. CDR1 is MNHEY, CDR2 SVGAGI, per germline. The ends were cut back, 0 bases at V and 0 bases at J, with 5 bases in the middle. The CDR3 has 14 amino acids. The chain's CDR3 is CASSYSGANYGYTF. CDR3 nucleotide sequence: TGTGCCAGCAGTTACTCAGGAGCTAACTATGGCTACACCTTC.

The rearrangement joins TRBV28 to TRBJ1-1; the match to TRBD1 covers 7 bases. The J segment lost 1 base and the V segment lost 5 bases, leaving 7 bases of the junction unmatched. The CDR3 has 15 residues. Germline loops: CDR1 MDHEN, CDR2 SYDVKM. The CDR3 nucleotides are TGTGCCAGCAGTCCGAGGGGGCGGGGGAACACTGAAGCTTTCTTT. It codes for CASSPRGRGNTEAFF. Full variable domain (outside the CDR3, taken from reference TRBV28 and TRBJ1-1): DVKVTQSSRYLVKRTGEKVFLECVQDMDHENMFWYRQDPGLGLRLIYFSYDVKMKEKGDIPEGYSVSREKKERFSLILESASTNQTSMYLCASSPRGRGNTEAFFGQGTRLTVV.

This chain connects TRBV7-2 to TRBJ1-5, with D maybe TRBD1 (6 bases). The CDR3 is 15 amino acids. Trimming left V 1 base short and J 1 base short, with 8 bases between. Germline values: CDR1 SGHTA, CDR2 FQGNSA. The CDR3 is CASSLEGGSNQPQHF. The CDR3, as DNA: TGTGCCAGCAGCTTAGAAGGGGGGAGCAATCAGCCCCAGCATTTT.

J is TRBJ2-3 and V is TRBV7-9; no definite D call. Trimming pared 0 bases from V and 1 base from J, leaving 14 bases between. The CDR3 has 17 amino acids. CDR1 and CDR2 (germline): SEHNR, FQNEAQ (reference sequence). This chain's CDR3 is CASSLAVGEPGTDTQYF. CDR3 bases: TGTGCCAGCAGCTTAGCGGTAGGCGAACCCGGCACAGATACGCAGTATTTT.

The CDR3 loop is CASNKLAGGVDTQYF. The CDR3 DNA is TGCGCCAGCAATAAACTAGCGGGAGGGGTAGATACGCAGTATTTT. The V gene is TRBV5-1, the J gene TRBJ2-3; 13 bases line up with TRBD2. V trimming: 6 bases; J trimming: 5 bases; junction bases outside the gene matches: 6. Germline V lookup: CDR1 SGHRS, CDR2 YFSETQ. The CDR3 runs to 15 residues.

The rearrangement uses TRBV27 and TRBJ1-3; 7 nucleotides match TRBD1. Germline CDR1 reads MNHEY; CDR2 reads SMNVEV (reference sequence). The CDR3 contains 14 residues. After removal of 8 bases from V and 6 bases from J, the junction contained 10 bases not matched to a gene. The CDR3 DNA is TGTGCCAGCGGGCCCGACAGGGTAGCAAACACCATATATTTT. Protein product: CASGPDRVANTIYF.

This clone has just a few counts. The chain links TRBV2 to TRBJ1-5; D call uncertain. Germline CDR1 reads SNHLY; CDR2 reads FYNNEI. This CDR3 spans 13 amino acids. Trimming pared 6 bases from V and 3 bases from J, leaving 9 bases between. CDR3 sequence: CASRADYNQPQHF. The CDR3 DNA reads as TGTGCCAGCAGGGCGGACTACAATCAGCCCCAGCATTTT.

The chain recombines TRBV7-2 with TRBJ2-3; possibly TRBD1 for D (6 bases). Trimming stripped 5 bases from V and 4 bases from J, with 13 bases between. Germline-derived CDR1 and CDR2 are SGHTA and FQGNSA. The CDR3 runs to 14 residues. For the CDR3, the DNA is TGTGCCAGCAGCGGCGGCAGGGGAGCAGATACGCAGTATTTT. Protein sequence: CASSGGRGADTQYF.

This clone has a single count. The V and J genes are TRBV18 and TRBJ1-4, with a possible D match to TRBD1 (5 bases). V was cut by 3 bases and J by 7 bases, with 15 bases left in between. CDR1 KGHSH and CDR2 LQKENI come from the germline V gene. The length of the CDR3 is 15 residues. CDR3 amino acids: CASSPVATRVEKLFF. CDR3 in DNA: TGTGCCAGCTCACCCGTGGCTACCAGGGTTGAAAAACTGTTTTTT.

The rearrangement links TRBV9 to TRBJ2-5; D possibly corresponds to TRBD2 (6 bases). V lost 0 bases to trimming and J lost 5 bases, with 14 bases between them. The CDR3 has 15 amino acids. Germline V lookup: CDR1 SGDLS, CDR2 YYNGEE. The CDR3, as DNA: TGTGCCAGCAGCGTAGGGGACGCGGGGCGGGAGACCCAGTACTTC. This sequence encodes CASSVGDAGRETQYF.

The V gene is TRBV18, the J gene TRBJ2-1; TRBD2 agrees at 12 bases. V lost 6 bases to trimming and J lost 5 bases; unmatched junction nucleotides: 5. CDR3 size: 15 residues. Germline CDR1 is KGHSH and CDR2 is LQKENI. The DNA for the CDR3 is TGTGCCAGCTCGGCCTGGACTAGCGGGGACAATGAGCAGTTCTTC. Protein: CASSAWTSGDNEQFF.